The clone carrying this T cell receptor beta chain was counted at least ten times. Germline V CDR1 and CDR2: SGHKS, YYEKEE (reference sequence). The CDR3 is made up of 14 amino acids. V was trimmed by 0 bases and J by 9 bases, leaving 10 bases between them. Isolation of PBMCs was performed on 8.5 to 10 ml fresh peripheral blood. RNA transcripts served as the template for amplifying TCR beta CDR3 regions. A set of HTBI primers served as the primers for a first-round RT-PCR of the TCR CDR3. MiXCR was run by TCRdb on the multiplex PCR reads, yielding one entry per CDR3 protein. Of 600,000 to 850,000 distinct CDR3 sequences listed, roughly a sixth are singletons. The sample comes from a study of T cells in Graves' hyperthyroidism and ophthalmopathy. In the study overall: At the time of initial diagnosis and before any treatment, peripheral blood was collected.

The sequenced sample consisted of blood. This receptor was identified in a woman aged 45 to 65 with Graves' hyperthyroidism that later progressed to Graves' ophthalmopathy. The chain has TRBV5-5 and TRBJ1-6; D gene ambiguous. CDR3 in DNA: TGTGCCAGCAGCTTGGAGACCGTCGGTTCACCCCTCCACTTT. This encodes CASSLETVGSPLHF.